This note documents a single TCR beta chain sequence. Its antigen is still unknown. This entry belongs to a study of lymphopenia after photon versus proton radiotherapy. TCRdb keeps only in-frame clones here, not all; method: immunoSEQ multiplex PCR. Of over 35,000 clones in the sample, around four fifths were seen once. Notes on the study in general: Oligoclonal CD8+ Temra expansion after nadir drove photon patients' diversity drop.

Looked up from germline, CDR1 is WNHNN and CDR2 is SYGVQD (reference sequence). V was trimmed by 0 bases and J by 4 bases, leaving 13 bases between them. This CDR3 comprises 15 residues. The material sequenced was peripheral blood, taken from a patient treated with proton-based radiotherapy. The gene calls are TRBV10-1 and TRBJ2-7; D gene ambiguous. This receptor was obtained from a woman in her 70s with pancreatic cancer. CDR3 residues: CASSESTPEPYEQYF. The CDR3 DNA reads TGCGCCAGCAGTGAGTCTACTCCTGAACCTTACGAGCAGTACTTC.